The clone carrying this T cell receptor beta chain has more than one count but fewer than ten. No antigen is known for it. These data are taken from a study of cytomegalovirus exposure and HLA in healthy donors. Trimming pared 0 bases from V and 10 bases from J, leaving 9 bases between. Looked up from germline, CDR1 is MNHNY and CDR2 is SVGAGI (reference sequence). CDR3 length equals 12 residues. Study observations and caveats: Rare sequences made up most TCRs, while some public TCRs were found in many donors.

PCR was performed using 60 Vbeta and 13 Jbeta primers. Produced via immunoSEQ multiplex PCR; TCRdb's table is partial and in-frame only. The sample includes about 300,000 clones, around 86% of them seen just once. This receptor was taken from a man between 35 and 55 years old in good health and CMV-seropositive. J is TRBJ1-1 and V is TRBV6-6; D unclear. The sequenced sample was PBMCs. In nucleotides, the CDR3 is TGTGCCAGCAGTTACTCGGAGGCGGGAGCTTTCTTT. Protein: CASSYSEAGAFF.